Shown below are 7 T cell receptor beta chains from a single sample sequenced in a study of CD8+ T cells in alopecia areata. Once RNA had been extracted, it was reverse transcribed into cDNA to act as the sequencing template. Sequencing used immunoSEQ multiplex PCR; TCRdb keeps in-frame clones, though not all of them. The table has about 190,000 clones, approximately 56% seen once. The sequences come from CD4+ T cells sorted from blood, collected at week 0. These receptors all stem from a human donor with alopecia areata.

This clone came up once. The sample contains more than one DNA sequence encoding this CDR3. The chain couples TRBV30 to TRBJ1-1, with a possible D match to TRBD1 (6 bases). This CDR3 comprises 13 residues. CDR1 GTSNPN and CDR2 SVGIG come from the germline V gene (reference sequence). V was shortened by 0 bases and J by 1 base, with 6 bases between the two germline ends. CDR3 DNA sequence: TGTGCCTGGAGTGTACAGGGGAACACTGAAGCTTTCTTT. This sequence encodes CAWSVQGNTEAFF.

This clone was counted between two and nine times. CDR3 DNA sequence: TGTGCCAGCAGTGAGGCGGATACGCAGTATTTT. This sequence encodes CASSEADTQYF. This chain links TRBV2 with TRBJ2-3; D call uncertain. CDR1 is SNHLY and CDR2 is FYNNEI in the germline V gene. Trimming pared 3 bases from V and 6 bases from J, leaving 4 bases between. The CDR3 runs 11 residues.

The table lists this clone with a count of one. The CDR3 DNA sequence: TGCAGCGTTGACAGTCGGGGGGCCAAGGATGAGCAGTTCTTC. Translating it yields CSVDSRGAKDEQFF. V and J are TRBV29-1 and TRBJ2-1; a weak D match, TRBD2 (7 bases). The length of the CDR3 is 14 residues. The V end lost 3 bases, the J end lost 8 bases, and 17 bases lay between the germline ends. Germline values: CDR1 SQVTM, CDR2 ANQGSEA.

The CDR3 DNA follows: TGTGCCTGGAGTGTAGTGCGGGACAGGGGGCATAATTCACCCCTCCACTTT. This sequence encodes CAWSVVRDRGHNSPLHF. The chain joins TRBV30 to TRBJ1-6, with 12 nucleotides matching TRBD1. Germline V gene data show CDR1 as GTSNPN and CDR2 as SVGIG (reference sequence). This CDR3 spans 17 amino acids. The V segment lost 0 bases and the J segment 5 bases; nucleotides outside the gene matches: 5.

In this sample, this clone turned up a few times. The CDR3 loop is CSVVEKAAEQYF. The CDR3, as DNA: TGCAGCGTTGTGGAGAAGGCGGCGGAGCAGTACTTC. The rearrangement joins TRBV29-1 to TRBJ2-7, with no clear D. The CDR3 consists of 12 residues. Germline V gene lookup returns CDR1 SQVTM and CDR2 ANQGSEA. The germline V and J ends were trimmed by 4 bases and 7 bases, with 14 bases remaining between them.

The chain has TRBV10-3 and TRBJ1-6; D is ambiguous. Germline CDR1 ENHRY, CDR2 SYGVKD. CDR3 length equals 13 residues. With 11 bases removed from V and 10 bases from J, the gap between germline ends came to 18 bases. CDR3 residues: CASLAGTESPLHF. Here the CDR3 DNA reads TGTGCCTCCCTCGCAGGTACAGAATCACCCCTCCACTTT.

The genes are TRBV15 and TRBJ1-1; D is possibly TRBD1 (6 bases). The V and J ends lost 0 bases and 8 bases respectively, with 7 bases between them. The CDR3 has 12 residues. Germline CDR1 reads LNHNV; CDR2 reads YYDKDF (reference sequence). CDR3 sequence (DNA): TGTGCCACCAGCAGAGATAGGGGGGAAGCTTTCTTT. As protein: CATSRDRGEAFF.